This T cell receptor (beta chain) appears in the sequencing data of a study of blood T cell repertoires in COVID-19. Method: immunoSEQ multiplex PCR; TCRdb's copy keeps in-frame clones and lacks some. The table lists 150,000 to 200,000 clones, 86% of them singletons, with about 6.5% in the top ten. This clone came up a few times. The CDR3 spans 15 residues. CDR1 and CDR2 from the germline V gene are SNHLY and FYNNEI. V was pared by 5 bases and J by 4 bases, with 8 bases of the junction left unmatched. The sample comprised peripheral blood. The chain uses TRBV2 and TRBJ1-3; 7 bases match TRBD1. This sequence originates from a woman aged 80 or older in a cohort sampled during active or convalescent COVID-19. The CDR3 loop reads CASSKGALTGNTIYF. For the CDR3, the DNA is TGTGCCAGCAGTAAGGGGGCCCTTACGGGAAACACCATATATTTT. The whole variable domain, remainder taken from reference TRBV2 and TRBJ1-3, is EPEVTQTPSHQVTQMGQEVILRCVPISNHLYFYWYRQILGQKVEFLVSFYNNEISEKSEIFDDQFSVERPDGSNFTLKIRSTKLEDSAMYFCASSKGALTGNTIYFGEGSWLTVV.